Listed below are T cell receptor beta chains from one sample, sequenced in a study of T cells in Graves' hyperthyroidism and ophthalmopathy. TCRdb itself ran the multiplex PCR reads through MiXCR, one entry per CDR3 protein. The profile covers 300,000 to 400,000 distinct CDR3 sequences, with around 20% appearing a single time and 40% taken by the ten largest. Sequenced material: blood. Receptors were obtained from a man aged 18 to 35 with Graves' ophthalmopathy. CDR3s include the opening cysteine and the closing phenylalanine or tryptophan. The D gene is left open where the match is weak. The listing skips clone size in some rows; elsewhere it reads once, few, many or a size class.

size	D	V	J	CDR3	DNA
few	TRBD2	TRBV7-9	TRBJ2-1	CASSLPRGLAEYNEQFF	TGTGCCAGCAGCTTACCACGGGGACTAGCGGAATACAATGAGCAGTTCTTC
few	TRBD1	TRBV6-1	TRBJ2-1	CASSTKGQANEQFF	TGTGCCAGCAGTACAAAGGGACAGGCAAATGAGCAGTTCTTC
.	.	TRBV9	TRBJ1-1	CASSSDTGSEAFF	TGTGCCAGCAGCTCAGACACCGGGTCTGAAGCTTTCTTT
many	.	TRBV10-3	TRBJ2-7	CAISDLSGIRGRDEQYF	TGTGCCATCAGTGATTTAAGCGGAATTCGGGGCCGCGACGAGCAGTACTTC
.	TRBD1	TRBV18	TRBJ2-7	CASSPRDRVNDEQYF	TGTGCCAGCTCACCCCGGGACAGGGTAAACGACGAGCAGTACTTC
many	TRBD2	TRBV20-1	TRBJ2-1	CSGRTSGRDNEQFF	TGCAGTGGGCGAACTAGCGGTCGGGACAATGAGCAGTTCTTC
many	.	TRBV5-6	TRBJ2-4	CASRQRPGNIQYF	TGTGCCAGCAGACAACGACCAGGGAACATTCAGTACTTC
many	.	TRBV5-1	TRBJ2-4	CASSLGDYGLAKNIQYF	TGCGCCAGCAGCTTGGGAGATTATGGACTAGCCAAAAACATTCAGTACTTC
.	TRBD2	TRBV24-1	TRBJ2-2	CATSDSYEKRLAGVAGELFF	TGTGCCACCAGTGATTCATACGAGAAGCGACTAGCGGGGGTGGCCGGGGAGCTGTTTTTT
.	.	TRBV12-3/TRBV12-4	TRBJ2-1	CASSLSPASAGFF	TGTGCCAGCAGTTTGAGTCCGGCCTCCGCGGGGTTCTTC
many	.	TRBV7-9	TRBJ2-7	CASSFGGETYEQYF	TGTGCCAGCAGCTTTGGCGGGGAAACCTACGAGCAGTACTTC
.	.	TRBV20-1	TRBJ2-1	CTQGRGGGEQFF	TGCACTCAAGGGAGGGGGGGGGGTGAGCAGTTCTTC
few	TRBD1	TRBV6-1	TRBJ1-5	CASSRGTGINQPQHF	TGTGCCAGCAGCAGAGGGACAGGGATCAATCAGCCCCAGCATTTT
many	TRBD2	TRBV5-1	TRBJ2-7	CASSWRGGGGTYEQYF	TGCGCCAGCAGCTGGCGGGGTGGCGGGGGAACCTACGAGCAGTACTTC
many	.	TRBV7-2	TRBJ2-5	CASSTLGTQYF	TGTGCCAGCAGCACCTTAGGGACCCAGTACTTC
.	TRBD2	TRBV9	TRBJ2-1	CASSAAGTSLTSSYNEQFF	TGTGCCAGCAGCGCAGCCGGGACTAGCCTCACTAGCTCCTACAATGAGCAGTTCTTC
.	TRBD2	TRBV5-1	TRBJ2-2	CASSSGTSNTGELFF	TGCGCCAGCAGCTCCGGGACTAGCAACACCGGGGAGCTGTTTTTT
.	TRBD1	TRBV5-4	TRBJ1-2	CASSLGQGMSNYGYTF	TGTGCCAGCAGCTTGGGACAGGGGATGTCAAACTATGGCTACACCTTC
many	TRBD2	TRBV20-1	TRBJ2-7	CSASHSGEYEQYF	TGCAGTGCTAGTCACAGCGGGGAGTACGAGCAGTACTTC
many	.	TRBV27	TRBJ2-5	CASSFQKGDLTQYF	TGTGCCAGCAGTTTCCAAAAGGGTGATTTGACCCAGTACTTC
.	TRBD1	TRBV20-1	TRBJ2-2	CSARDEGGPGELFF	TGCAGTGCTAGAGATGAAGGGGGCCCCGGGGAGCTGTTTTTT
.	TRBD2	TRBV7-2	TRBJ2-5	CASSWAGLVETQYF	TGTGCCAGCAGCTGGGCGGGACTAGTAGAGACCCAGTACTTC
many	.	TRBV11-2	TRBJ1-3	CASSLDRRAIYF	TGTGCCAGCAGCTTAGATCGGAGGGCCATATATTTT
many	.	TRBV12-3/TRBV12-4	TRBJ2-2	CASSFKSQAIPTGELFF	TGTGCCAGCAGTTTCAAGTCTCAGGCGATTCCCACCGGGGAGCTGTTTTTT
many	TRBD1	TRBV5-1	TRBJ2-7	CASSSGQGTYEQYF	TGTGCCAGCAGCTCAGGACAGGGCACCTACGAGCAGTACTTC
.	TRBD1	TRBV27	TRBJ1-2	CASSWDRGLNYGYTF	TGTGCCAGCAGTTGGGACAGGGGGCTCAACTATGGCTACACCTTC
many	.	TRBV7-9	TRBJ2-7	CASSPARGARTGEQYF	TGTGCCAGCAGCCCAGCCAGGGGAGCGAGGACGGGCGAGCAGTACTTC
.	.	TRBV6-1	TRBJ1-5	CASSPRGQNQPQHF	TGTGCCAGCAGTCCGAGGGGTCAGAATCAGCCCCAGCATTTT
.	TRBD1	TRBV20-1	TRBJ1-4	CSVQRTGTEKLFF	TGCAGTGTCCAAAGGACAGGGACTGAAAAACTGTTTTTT
few	TRBD1	TRBV27	TRBJ1-6	CASSLSHDRGLSPLHF	TGTGCCAGCAGTTTATCCCACGACAGGGGGCTTTCACCCCTCCACTTT
many	TRBD2	TRBV5-1	TRBJ2-1	CASSGGGYNEQFF	TGCGCCAGCAGCGGCGGGGGTTACAATGAGCAGTTCTTC
.	.	TRBV5-6	TRBJ1-5	CASSLDRALNQPQHF	TGTGCCAGCAGCTTGGACAGGGCCCTTAATCAGCCCCAGCATTTT
.	TRBD1	TRBV20-1	TRBJ1-6	CSAGRDRYNSPLHF	TGCAGTGCTGGCCGGGACAGGTATAATTCACCCCTCCACTTT
once	.	TRBV19	TRBJ2-3	CASAWAGETTDTQYF	TGTGCCAGTGCCTGGGCAGGGGAGACCACAGATACGCAGTATTTT
few	TRBD1	TRBV2	TRBJ1-1	CASSAHRDRAEEAFF	TGTGCCAGCAGCGCCCACCGGGACAGGGCGGAAGAAGCTTTCTTT
many	TRBD1	TRBV20-1	TRBJ1-4	CSATQTGGVGKLFF	TGCAGTGCTACACAGACAGGGGGAGTGGGAAAACTGTTTTTT
.	TRBD2	TRBV12-3/TRBV12-4	TRBJ2-1	CASSFVREGEQFF	TGTGCCAGCAGTTTTGTACGGGAGGGTGAGCAGTTCTTC
few	.	TRBV11-2	TRBJ2-5	CASSTPPGPQETQYF	TGTGCCAGCAGCACTCCCCCGGGCCCCCAAGAGACCCAGTACTTC
.	TRBD1	TRBV19	TRBJ2-7	CASSRRGQAAYEQYF	TGTGCCAGTAGTAGGAGGGGACAGGCGGCCTACGAGCAGTACTTC
many	TRBD2	TRBV6-1	TRBJ2-1	CASRMIAGADNEQFF	TGTGCCAGCAGAATGATAGCGGGGGCCGACAATGAGCAGTTCTTC
.	.	TRBV2	TRBJ2-2	CASYAGWGGELFF	TGTGCCAGCTATGCAGGGTGGGGCGGGGAGCTGTTTTTT
many	.	TRBV6-2/TRBV6-3	TRBJ2-7	CATFDGTSYEQYF	TGTGCCACGTTCGATGGGACCTCCTACGAGCAGTACTTC
.	.	TRBV20-1	TRBJ1-1	CSAPPGGPNTEAFF	TGCAGTGCTCCACCCGGGGGGCCGAACACTGAAGCTTTCTTT
few	TRBD1	TRBV13	TRBJ1-5	CASSLGTGGGSNQPQHF	TGTGCCAGCAGCTTAGGGACAGGGGGCGGGAGCAATCAGCCCCAGCATTTT
many	.	TRBV2	TRBJ1-2	CASSLTEDYGYTF	TGTGCCAGCAGTCTCACAGAGGACTATGGCTACACCTTC
many	TRBD2	TRBV11-2	TRBJ2-7	CASSLDLAGGIYEQYF	TGTGCCAGCAGCTTAGATCTCGCGGGGGGGATCTACGAGCAGTACTTC
few	.	TRBV11-2	TRBJ2-2	CASSTLEGGNTGELFF	TGTGCCAGCAGCACCCTGGAGGGGGGAAACACCGGGGAGCTGTTTTTT
few	TRBD1	TRBV4-1	TRBJ1-1	CASSREGTVNTEAFF	TGCGCCAGCAGCCGAGAGGGGACAGTGAACACTGAAGCTTTCTTT
few	TRBD1	TRBV4-1	TRBJ1-5	CASRRGTGRNQPQHF	TGCGCCAGCAGACGAGGGACAGGCCGTAATCAGCCCCAGCATTTT
many	.	TRBV11-2	TRBJ1-1	CASSFPDNTEAFF	TGTGCCAGCAGCTTCCCGGACAACACTGAAGCTTTCTTT
many	.	TRBV2	TRBJ1-3	CASSDVGSPSSGNTIYF	TGTGCCAGCAGTGACGTGGGGTCCCCGAGCTCTGGAAACACCATATATTTT
.	TRBD2	TRBV2	TRBJ2-3	CVNNAGGGGTDTQYF	TGTGTCAATAATGCGGGGGGCGGCGGCACAGATACGCAGTATTTT
.	.	TRBV15	TRBJ1-1	CATSRRMGVIVDTEAFF	TGTGCCACCAGCAGAAGGATGGGGGTTATTGTGGACACTGAAGCTTTCTTT
few	.	TRBV6-1	TRBJ1-5	CASSRDLSGQPQHF	TGTGCCAGCAGTAGGGACCTAAGCGGTCAGCCCCAGCATTTT
many	.	TRBV11-2	TRBJ2-5	CASSLGEAETQYF	TGTGCCAGCAGCTTAGGCGAGGCCGAGACCCAGTACTTC
.	.	TRBV4-1	TRBJ1-4	CASSQVGDEKLFF	TGCGCCAGCAGCCAAGTAGGGGACGAAAAACTGTTTTTT
few	TRBD2	TRBV7-9	TRBJ2-1	CASSRDSSGGDYNEQFF	TGTGCCAGCAGTCGGGACTCTAGCGGGGGGGACTACAATGAGCAGTTCTTC
many	TRBD1	TRBV6-1	TRBJ2-3	CASSFNRGADTQYF	TGTGCCAGCAGTTTTAACAGGGGAGCAGATACGCAGTATTTT